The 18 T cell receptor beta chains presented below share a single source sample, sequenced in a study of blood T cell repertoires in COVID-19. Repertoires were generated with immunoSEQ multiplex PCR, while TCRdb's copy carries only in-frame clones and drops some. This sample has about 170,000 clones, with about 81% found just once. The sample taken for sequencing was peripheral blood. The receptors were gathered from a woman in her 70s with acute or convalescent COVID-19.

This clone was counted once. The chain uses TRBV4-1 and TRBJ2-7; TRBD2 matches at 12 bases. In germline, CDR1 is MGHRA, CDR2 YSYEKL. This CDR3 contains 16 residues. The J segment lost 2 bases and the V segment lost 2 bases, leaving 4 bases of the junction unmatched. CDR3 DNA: TGCGCCAGCAGCCAAACCGGACTAGCGGGGACCTACGAGCAGTACTTC. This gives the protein CASSQTGLAGTYEQYF.

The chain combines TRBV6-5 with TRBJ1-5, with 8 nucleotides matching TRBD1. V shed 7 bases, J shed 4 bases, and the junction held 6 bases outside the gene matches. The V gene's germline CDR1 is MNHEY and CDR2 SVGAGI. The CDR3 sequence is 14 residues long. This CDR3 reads CASTVDRGNQPQHF. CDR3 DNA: TGTGCCAGCACCGTAGACAGGGGAAATCAGCCCCAGCATTTT.

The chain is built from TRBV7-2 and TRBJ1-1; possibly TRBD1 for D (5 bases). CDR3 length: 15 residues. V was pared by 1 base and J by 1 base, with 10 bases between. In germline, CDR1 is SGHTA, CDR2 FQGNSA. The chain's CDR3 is CASSLEQVPNTEAFF. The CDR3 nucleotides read TGTGCCAGCAGCTTAGAACAGGTACCGAACACTGAAGCTTTCTTT.

The CDR3 DNA follows: TGTGCCAGCAGTTTTTCCCCACCTAATAGCAATCAGCCCCAGCATTTT. Translated: CASSFSPPNSNQPQHF. The J gene is TRBJ1-5, the V gene TRBV27, with D hard to call. Germline V gene lookup returns CDR1 MNHEY and CDR2 SMNVEV (reference sequence). CDR3 length: 16 amino acids. The V gene lost 3 bases and the J gene lost 0 bases, with 12 bases spanning the gap.

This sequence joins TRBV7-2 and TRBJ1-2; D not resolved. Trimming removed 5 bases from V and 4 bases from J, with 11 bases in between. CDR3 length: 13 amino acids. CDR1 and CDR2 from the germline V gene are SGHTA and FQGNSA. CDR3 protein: CASSHGGAYGYTF. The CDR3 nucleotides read TGTGCCAGCAGCCACGGAGGCGCCTATGGCTACACCTTC. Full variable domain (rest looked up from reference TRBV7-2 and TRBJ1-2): GAGVSQSPSNKVTEKGKDVELRCDPISGHTALYWYRQSLGQGLEFLIYFQGNSAPDKSGLPSDRFSAERTGGSVSTLTIQRTQQEDSAVYLCASSHGGAYGYTFGSGTRLTVV.

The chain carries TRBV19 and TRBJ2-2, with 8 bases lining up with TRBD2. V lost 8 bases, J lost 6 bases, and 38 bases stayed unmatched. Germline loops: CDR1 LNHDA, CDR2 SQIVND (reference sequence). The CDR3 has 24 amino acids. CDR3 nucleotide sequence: TGTGCCAGTCTCTGGAATCGGCATCTCAGTCTTCTACAGCGGGAGCTCGATAATTCCGGGGAGCTGTTTTTT. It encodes CASLWNRHLSLLQRELDNSGELFF.

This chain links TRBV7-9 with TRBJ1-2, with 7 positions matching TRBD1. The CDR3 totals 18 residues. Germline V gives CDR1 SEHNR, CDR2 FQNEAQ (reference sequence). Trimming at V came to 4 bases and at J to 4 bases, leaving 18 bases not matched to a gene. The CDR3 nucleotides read TGTGCCAGCAGCTCCGGACAGGTGGGGAAAGGTGGCTCCTATGGCTACACCTTC. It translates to CASSSGQVGKGGSYGYTF.

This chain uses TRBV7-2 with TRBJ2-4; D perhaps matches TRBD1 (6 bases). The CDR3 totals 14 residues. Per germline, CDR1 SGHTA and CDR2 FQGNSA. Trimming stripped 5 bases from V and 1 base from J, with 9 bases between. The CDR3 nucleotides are TGTGCCAGCAGCCCAGACAGGGCCAAAAACATTCAGTACTTC. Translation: CASSPDRAKNIQYF.

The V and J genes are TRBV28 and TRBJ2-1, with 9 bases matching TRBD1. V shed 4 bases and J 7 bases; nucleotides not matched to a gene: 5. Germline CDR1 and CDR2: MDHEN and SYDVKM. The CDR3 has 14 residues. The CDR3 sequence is CASSSGTGLNEQFF. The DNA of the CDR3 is TGTGCCAGCAGTTCCGGGACAGGGCTGAATGAGCAGTTCTTC.

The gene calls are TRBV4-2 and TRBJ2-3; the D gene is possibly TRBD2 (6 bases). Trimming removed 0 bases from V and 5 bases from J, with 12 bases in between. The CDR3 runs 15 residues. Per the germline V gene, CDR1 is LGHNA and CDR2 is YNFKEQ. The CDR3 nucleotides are TGTGCCAGCAGCCAAGAGCGGGGCGGGATAGATACGCAGTATTTT. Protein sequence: CASSQERGGIDTQYF.

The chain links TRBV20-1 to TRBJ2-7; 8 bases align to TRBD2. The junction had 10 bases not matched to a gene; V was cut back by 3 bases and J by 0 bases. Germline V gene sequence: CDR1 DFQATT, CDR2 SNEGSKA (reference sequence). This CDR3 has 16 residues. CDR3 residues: CSASTFKRGSSYEQYF. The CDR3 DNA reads TGCAGTGCTAGTACGTTCAAGCGGGGGAGCTCCTACGAGCAGTACTTC.

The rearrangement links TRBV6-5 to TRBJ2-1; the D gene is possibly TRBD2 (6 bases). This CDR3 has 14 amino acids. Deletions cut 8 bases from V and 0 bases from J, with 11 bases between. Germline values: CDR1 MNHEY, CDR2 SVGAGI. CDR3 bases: TGTGCCAGCGGGGGAGGCTACTCCTACAATGAGCAGTTCTTC. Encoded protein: CASGGGYSYNEQFF.

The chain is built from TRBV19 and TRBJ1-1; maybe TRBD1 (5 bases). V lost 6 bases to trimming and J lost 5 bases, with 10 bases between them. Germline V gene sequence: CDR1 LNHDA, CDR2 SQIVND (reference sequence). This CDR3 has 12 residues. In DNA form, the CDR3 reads TGTGCCAGTAGGTCAGGGTATACTGAAGCTTTCTTT. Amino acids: CASRSGYTEAFF.

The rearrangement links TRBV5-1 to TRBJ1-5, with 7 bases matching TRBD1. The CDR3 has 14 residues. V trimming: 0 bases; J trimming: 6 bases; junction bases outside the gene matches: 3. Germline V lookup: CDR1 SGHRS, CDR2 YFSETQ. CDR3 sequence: CASSLGQGSQPQHF. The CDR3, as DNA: TGCGCCAGCAGCTTGGGACAGGGCTCTCAGCCCCAGCATTTT.

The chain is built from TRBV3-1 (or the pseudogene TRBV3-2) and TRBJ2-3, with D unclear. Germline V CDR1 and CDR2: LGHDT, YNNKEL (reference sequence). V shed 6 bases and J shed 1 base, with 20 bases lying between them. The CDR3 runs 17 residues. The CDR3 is CASSLLSLVSGTDTQYF. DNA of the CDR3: TGTGCCAGCAGTCTTTTGTCCCTGGTCTCGGGCACAGATACGCAGTATTTT.

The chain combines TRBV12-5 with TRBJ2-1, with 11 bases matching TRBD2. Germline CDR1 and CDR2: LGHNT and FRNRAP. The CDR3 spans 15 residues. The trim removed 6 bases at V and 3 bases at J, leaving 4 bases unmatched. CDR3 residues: CASGPTSGVYNEQFF. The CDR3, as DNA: TGTGCTAGTGGCCCGACTAGCGGGGTCTACAATGAGCAGTTCTTC.

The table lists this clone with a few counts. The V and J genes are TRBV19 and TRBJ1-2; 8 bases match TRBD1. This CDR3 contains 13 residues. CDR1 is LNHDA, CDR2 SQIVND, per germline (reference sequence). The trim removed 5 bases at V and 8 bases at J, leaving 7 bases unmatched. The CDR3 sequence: CASSADRGRGYTF. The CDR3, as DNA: TGTGCCAGTAGTGCTGACAGGGGACGAGGCTACACCTTC. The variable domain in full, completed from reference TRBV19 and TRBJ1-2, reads DGGITQSPKYLFRKEGQNVTLSCEQNLNHDAMYWYRQDPGQGLRLIYYSQIVNDFQKGDIAEGYSVSREKKESFPLTVTSAQKNPTAFYLCASSADRGRGYTFGSGTRLTVV.

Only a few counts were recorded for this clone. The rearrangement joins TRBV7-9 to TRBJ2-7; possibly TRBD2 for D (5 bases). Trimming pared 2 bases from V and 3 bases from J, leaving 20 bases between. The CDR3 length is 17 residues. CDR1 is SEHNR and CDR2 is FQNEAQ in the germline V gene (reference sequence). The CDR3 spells CASSLPASAGGDYEQYF. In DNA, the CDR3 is TGTGCCAGCAGCTTACCAGCCTCGGCGGGTGGGGACTACGAGCAGTACTTC.